The rows below give T cell receptor beta chains drawn from one sample of a study of shared clonotypes between healthy human individuals. Generated by immunoSEQ multiplex PCR, the TCRdb table keeps only in-frame clones and is missing some. Of some 500,000 clones in the sample, around 96% are singletons; the top ten hold about 0.057%. Specimen: naive CD4+ T cells sorted from blood. The origin of the receptors is a woman aged 25 to 39 in good health. Both conserved end residues are part of each CDR3. D genes are given only for firm matches. Not all rows give a size; the values are once, few, many and, for expanded clones, a class.

d_call clone_size j_call v_call cdr3_length cdr3_nt cdr3_aa
TRBD2 . TRBJ2-3 TRBV29-1 14 TGCAGCGAGATTAGCGGGAATGCTGGAGATACGCAGTATTTT CSEISGNAGDTQYF
TRBD1 . TRBJ2-1 TRBV10-2 15 TGCGCCAGCAGAAACCGGGACAGGCGGTACAATGAGCAGTTCTTC CASRNRDRRYNEQFF
. . TRBJ2-1 TRBV5-5 18 TGTGCCAGCAGCCCGAGTACGTCGTATAGGAGCTCTTACAATGAGCAGTTCTTC CASSPSTSYRSSYNEQFF
. once TRBJ1-1 TRBV6-5 14 TGTGCCAGCAGTGCCGAGACGAGGAGGGGTGAAGCTTTCTTT CASSAETRRGEAFF
. . TRBJ1-4 TRBV6-1 14 TGTGCCAGTTTACCGGGAGCGACTAATGAAAAACTGTTTTTT CASLPGATNEKLFF
TRBD1 . TRBJ2-7 TRBV7-2 15 TGTGCCAGCAGCCCAGACCCGGGACAGGGCTACGAGCAGTACTTC CASSPDPGQGYEQYF
TRBD1 . TRBJ2-5 TRBV7-9 14 TGTGCCAGCAGCCCAACGGGACAGCCGGAGACCCAGTACTTC CASSPTGQPETQYF
. . TRBJ2-3 TRBV9 15 TGTGCCAGCAGCGTATTAGGCGGCCGCACAGATACGCAGTATTTT CASSVLGGRTDTQYF
. . TRBJ2-7 TRBV19 15 TGTGCCAGTAGTGGTACGTGGGGACTGGTAAACGAGCAGTACTTC CASSGTWGLVNEQYF
TRBD1 . TRBJ2-7 TRBV11-2 14 TGTGCCAGCAGCTTAGATGACAGGGCCTACGAGCAGTACTTC CASSLDDRAYEQYF
. . TRBJ2-5 TRBV28 15 TGTGCCAGCAGTTCCGTATCCTCTTATGCCGAGACCCAGTACTTC CASSSVSSYAETQYF
TRBD2 . TRBJ2-7 TRBV6-5 11 TGTGCCAGCGGACTAGCGATCGAGCAGTACTTC CASGLAIEQYF
. . TRBJ1-1 TRBV2 15 TGTGCCAGCAGGGGGGACACCACAGTGAACACTGAAGCTTTCTTT CASRGDTTVNTEAFF
. . TRBJ2-5 TRBV5-1 15 TGCGCCAGCAGCTTGGATGGGACCAAAGGGGAGACCCAGTACTTC CASSLDGTKGETQYF
. . TRBJ2-7 TRBV27 11 TGTGCCAGCAGTCAAGGCACGGTTCAGTACTTC CASSQGTVQYF
. . TRBJ2-5 TRBV28 13 TGTGCCAGCAACGGGGGGCCCCAAGAGACCCAGTACTTC CASNGGPQETQYF
TRBD1 . TRBJ1-2 TRBV7-8 13 TGTGCCACAGCCGGGACAGGGGCCAGTGGCTACACCTTC CATAGTGASGYTF
TRBD2 few TRBJ2-7 TRBV29-1 11 TGCAGCGGGGGACTAGCCGACGAGCAGTACTTC CSGGLADEQYF
TRBD2 . TRBJ2-3 TRBV5-4 14 TGTGCCAGCAGCTCTAAGACTAGCGGGGATACGCAGTATTTT CASSSKTSGDTQYF
. . TRBJ1-2 TRBV7-2 16 TGTGCCAGCAGCTCACGCCCGACGGGGGGGAACTATGGCTACACCTTC CASSSRPTGGNYGYTF
TRBD2 . TRBJ2-5 TRBV6-6 15 TGTGCCAGCAGTTACTCTAGCGGGAGGATAGAGACCCAGTACTTC CASSYSSGRIETQYF
. . TRBJ2-7 TRBV6-1 14 TGTGCCAGCAGTACTGTGGACAATTCACGCGAGCAGTACTTC CASSTVDNSREQYF
. . TRBJ2-7 TRBV11-2 13 TGTGCCAGCAGTCTCGGACAGACCTACGAGCAGTACTTC CASSLGQTYEQYF
TRBD1 . TRBJ1-5 TRBV30 15 TGTGCCTGGAGAGATCCGGGACAGGAAGGTCAGCCCCAGCATTTT CAWRDPGQEGQPQHF